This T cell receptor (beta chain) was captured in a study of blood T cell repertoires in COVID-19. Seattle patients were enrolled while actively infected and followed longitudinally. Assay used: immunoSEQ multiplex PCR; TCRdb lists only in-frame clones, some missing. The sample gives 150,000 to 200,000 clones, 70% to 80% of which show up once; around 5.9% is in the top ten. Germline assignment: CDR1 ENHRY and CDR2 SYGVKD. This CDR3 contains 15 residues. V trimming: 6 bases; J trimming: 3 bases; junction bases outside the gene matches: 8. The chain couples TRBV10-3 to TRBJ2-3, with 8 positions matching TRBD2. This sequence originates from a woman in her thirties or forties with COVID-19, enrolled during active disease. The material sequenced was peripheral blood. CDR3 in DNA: TGTGCCATCAGGGGAGCCGGGGGGGCAACAGATACGCAGTATTTT. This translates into CAIRGAGGATDTQYF.